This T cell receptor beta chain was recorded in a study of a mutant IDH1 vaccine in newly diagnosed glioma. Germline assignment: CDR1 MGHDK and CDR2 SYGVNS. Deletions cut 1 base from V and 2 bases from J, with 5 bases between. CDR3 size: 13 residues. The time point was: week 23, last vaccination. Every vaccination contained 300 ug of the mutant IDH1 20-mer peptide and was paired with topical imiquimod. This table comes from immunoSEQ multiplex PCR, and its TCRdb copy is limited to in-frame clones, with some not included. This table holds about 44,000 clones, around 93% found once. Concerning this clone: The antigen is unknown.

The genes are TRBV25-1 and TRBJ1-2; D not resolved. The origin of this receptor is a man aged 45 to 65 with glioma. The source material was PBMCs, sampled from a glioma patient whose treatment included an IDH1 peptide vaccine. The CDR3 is CASSESTNYGYTF. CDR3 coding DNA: TGTGCCAGCAGTGAATCTACGAACTATGGCTACACCTTC.